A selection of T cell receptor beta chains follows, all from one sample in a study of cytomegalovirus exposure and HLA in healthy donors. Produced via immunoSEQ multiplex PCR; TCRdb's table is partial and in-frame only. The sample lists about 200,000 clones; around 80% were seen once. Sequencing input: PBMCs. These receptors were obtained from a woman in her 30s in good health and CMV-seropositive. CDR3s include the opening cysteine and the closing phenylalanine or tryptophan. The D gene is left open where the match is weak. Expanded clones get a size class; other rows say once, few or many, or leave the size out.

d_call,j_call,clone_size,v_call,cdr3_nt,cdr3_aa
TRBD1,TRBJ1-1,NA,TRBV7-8,TGTGCCAGCAGCAACCTACAGGGGACTGAAGCTTTCTTT,CASSNLQGTEAFF
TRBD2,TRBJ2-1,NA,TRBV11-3,TGTGCCAGCAGCCCTCCCGGGACTAGCGGATACAATGAGCAGTTCTTC,CASSPPGTSGYNEQFF
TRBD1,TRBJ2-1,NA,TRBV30,TGTGCCTGGAGTCTAACAGGGGTCAATGAGCAGTTCTTC,CAWSLTGVNEQFF
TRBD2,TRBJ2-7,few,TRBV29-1,TGCAGCGTTTTAGCGGGAGGTGGTGGCGAGCAGTACTTC,CSVLAGGGGEQYF
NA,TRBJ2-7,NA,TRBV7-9,TGTGCCAGCAGCTTAATTCATTACGAGCAGTACTTC,CASSLIHYEQYF
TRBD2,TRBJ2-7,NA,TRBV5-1,TGCGCCAGCAGCCTTAATAGCGGGAGAGGCTACGAGCAGTACTTC,CASSLNSGRGYEQYF
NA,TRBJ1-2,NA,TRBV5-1,TGCGCCAGCAGCTTGGCCACAGAATCCTATGGCTACACCTTC,CASSLATESYGYTF
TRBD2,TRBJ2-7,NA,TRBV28,TGTGCCAGCAGGCCCCTAGCGGGAGCTTGGTACGAGCAGTACTTC,CASRPLAGAWYEQYF
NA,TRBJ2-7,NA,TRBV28,TGTGCCAGCAGCCCTACAGCTTTCTACGAGCAGTACTTC,CASSPTAFYEQYF
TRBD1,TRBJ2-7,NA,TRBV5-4,TGTGCCAGCAGCTTCCGGACAGGCTCTGGGTACGAGCAGTACTTC,CASSFRTGSGYEQYF
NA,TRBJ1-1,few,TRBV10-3,TGTGCCATCAGTGAGTCGACTCAGGGTCTTGCTTTCTTT,CAISESTQGLAFF
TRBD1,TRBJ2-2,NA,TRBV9,TGTGCCAGCAGCCCCCGACAGGGGGCGTACACCGGGGAGCTGTTTTTT,CASSPRQGAYTGELFF
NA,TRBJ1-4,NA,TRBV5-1,TGCGCCAGCAGCTGGGATGAGGGCCGGGAAAAACTGTTTTTT,CASSWDEGREKLFF
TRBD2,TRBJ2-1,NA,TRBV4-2,TGTGCCAGCAGCCAAGAAAATCTAGCGGGAGCACTGGATGAGCAGTTCTTC,CASSQENLAGALDEQFF
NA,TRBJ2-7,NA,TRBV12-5,TGTGCTAGTGGTTTAAGGCCTATACTCCCCGGGAACTACGAGCAGTACTTC,CASGLRPILPGNYEQYF
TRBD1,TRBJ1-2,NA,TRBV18,TGTGCCAGCTCACGGTACAGGGGGCCAAATGGCTACACCTTC,CASSRYRGPNGYTF
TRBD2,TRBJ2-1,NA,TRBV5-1,TGCGCCAGCAGCTTGGGGCGAGCGGGAGATACCTTCGATGAGCAGTTCTTC,CASSLGRAGDTFDEQFF
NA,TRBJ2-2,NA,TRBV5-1,TGCGCCAGCAGTTGGACTAGGGGGATAAGGAGGGAGGACAACACCGGGGAGCTGTTTTTT,CASSWTRGIRREDNTGELFF
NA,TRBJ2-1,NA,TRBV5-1,TGCGCCAGCCGCGCAGCGGGCACAACTTTCAATGAGCAGTTCTTC,CASRAAGTTFNEQFF
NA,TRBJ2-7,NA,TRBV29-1,TGCAGCGTTGAGTTCAGGGTGTGGATCTACGAGCAGTACTTC,CSVEFRVWIYEQYF
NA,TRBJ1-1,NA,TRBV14,TGTGCCAGCAATCCCCTAGGAGGGCTGGGCACTGAAGCTTTCTTT,CASNPLGGLGTEAFF
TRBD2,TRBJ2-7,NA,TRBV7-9,TGTGCCAGCAGCTTAGCAGTTGGTAGCGGGAGGTACGAGCAGTACTTC,CASSLAVGSGRYEQYF
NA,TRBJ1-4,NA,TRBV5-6,TGTGCCAGCAGTTCAACGGTGGATGAAAAACTGTTTTTT,CASSSTVDEKLFF
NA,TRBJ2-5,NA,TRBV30,TGTGCCTGGGGGGGCCTCCGAGGGGAGGAGACCCAGTACTTC,CAWGGLRGEETQYF
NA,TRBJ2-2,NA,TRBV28,TGTGCCAGCAGTTTATACCCAGGTTCGAACACCGGGGAGCTGTTTTTT,CASSLYPGSNTGELFF
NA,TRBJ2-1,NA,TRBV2,TGTGCCAGCAGCCGGAGCTACAATGAGCAGTTCTTC,CASSRSYNEQFF
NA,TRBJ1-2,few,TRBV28,TGTGCCAGCCAGAAAGAATTCTATGGCTACACCTTC,CASQKEFYGYTF
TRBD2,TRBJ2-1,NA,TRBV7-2,TGTGCCAGCAGCTTAGAATGGTTTAGCGGGAGGTCCTACAATGAGCAGTTCTTC,CASSLEWFSGRSYNEQFF
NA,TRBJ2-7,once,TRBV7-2,TGTGCCAGCAGCTTTAGGTTTCGGGGATACGAGCAGTACTTC,CASSFRFRGYEQYF
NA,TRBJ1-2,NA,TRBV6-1,TGTGCCAGCAGTGAATTCCAAGAGGGCCTTGGCTACACCTTC,CASSEFQEGLGYTF
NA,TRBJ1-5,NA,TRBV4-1,TGCGCCAGCAGCCGAGGGGGTCGGGGGGAACAGCCCCAGCATTTT,CASSRGGRGEQPQHF
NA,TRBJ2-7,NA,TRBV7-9,TGTGCCAGCAGCTACCCCGCAGGCCCGGGGGCCTACGAGCAGTACTTC,CASSYPAGPGAYEQYF
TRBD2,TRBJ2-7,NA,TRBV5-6,TGTGCCAGCAGCTCCATTAGCGGGAGCGGCTACGAGCAGTACTTC,CASSSISGSGYEQYF
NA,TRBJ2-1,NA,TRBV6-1,TGTGCCAGCAGCGACTGGTACAATGAGCAGTTCTTC,CASSDWYNEQFF
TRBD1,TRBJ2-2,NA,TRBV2,TGTGCCAGCAGGGGGACAGACCAAACCGGGGAGCTGTTTTTT,CASRGTDQTGELFF
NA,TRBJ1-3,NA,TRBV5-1,TGCGCCAGCAGCTTGGCCGGAAGGGGCACCATATATTTT,CASSLAGRGTIYF
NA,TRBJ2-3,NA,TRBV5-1,TGCGCCAGCAGCACAGACAGTACCCTCGCAGATACGCAGTATTTT,CASSTDSTLADTQYF
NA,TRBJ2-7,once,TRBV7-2,TGTGCCAGCAGGCTAGCGTTCAGCTCCTACGAGCAGTACTTC,CASRLAFSSYEQYF
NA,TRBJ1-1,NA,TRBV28,TGTGCCAGCAGTTTGTGGCAGGCCAACGGTGAAGCTTTCTTT,CASSLWQANGEAFF
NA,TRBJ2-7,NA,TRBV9,TGTGCCAGCAGTATGAACAGGAACGAGCAGTACTTC,CASSMNRNEQYF
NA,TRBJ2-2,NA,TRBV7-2,TGTGCCAGCAGCTTAGAAGCGTCGAACACCGGGGAGCTGTTTTTT,CASSLEASNTGELFF
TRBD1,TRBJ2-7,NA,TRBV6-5,TGTGCCAGCAGCACCAGGGGGCCTTCCTACGAGCAGTACTTC,CASSTRGPSYEQYF
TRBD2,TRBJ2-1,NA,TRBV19,TGTGCCAGTAGTATAGACCCGCTAGGGCGTGGACTAGCGGGAGGGAACAATGAGCAGTTCTTC,CASSIDPLGRGLAGGNNEQFF
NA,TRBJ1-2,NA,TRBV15,TGTGCCACCAGCAGAGATCTAGAGGATGGCTACACCTTC,CATSRDLEDGYTF
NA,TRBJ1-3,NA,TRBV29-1,TGCAGCGTTGAAGATTGGGTGCTGGGGGGCTCTGGAAACACCATATATTTT,CSVEDWVLGGSGNTIYF
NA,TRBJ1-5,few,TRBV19,TGTGCCAGTAGTCCATCCGGGGGGGGTGGCAATCAGCCCCAGCATTTT,CASSPSGGGGNQPQHF
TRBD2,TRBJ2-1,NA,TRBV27,TGTGCCAGCAGTTCGAGGACTAGCGGGAGCTTGAATGAGCAGTTCTTC,CASSSRTSGSLNEQFF
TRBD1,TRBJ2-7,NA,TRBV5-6,TGTGCCAGCAGTCCTGACAGGGGGCTATCCTACGAGCAGTACTTC,CASSPDRGLSYEQYF
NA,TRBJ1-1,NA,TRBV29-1,TGCAGCGTTTGGCCACAGGGGAACACTGAAGCTTTCTTT,CSVWPQGNTEAFF
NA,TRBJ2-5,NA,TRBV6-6,TGTGCCAGCAGTTACTCGAGAATGGGCATAGAGACCCAGTACTTC,CASSYSRMGIETQYF
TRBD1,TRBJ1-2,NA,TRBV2,TGTGCCAGCAGTGCCCGCGGACAGGCTGGTAACTATGGCTACACCTTC,CASSARGQAGNYGYTF
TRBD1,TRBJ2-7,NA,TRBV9,TGTGCCAGCAGCGCGACAGGGGACTCCTACGAGCAGTACTTC,CASSATGDSYEQYF
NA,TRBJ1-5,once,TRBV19,TGTGCCAGTAGTCCACAGGCCCCTGAACAGCATTTT,CASSPQAPEQHF
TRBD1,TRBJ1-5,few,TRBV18,TGTGCCAGCTCACCCGGTAACAGGGGGGATCAGCCCCAGCATTTT,CASSPGNRGDQPQHF
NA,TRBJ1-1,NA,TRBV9,TGTGCCAGCAGCGTAGGGATAGGGGAAGGGAACACTGAAGCTTTCTTT,CASSVGIGEGNTEAFF
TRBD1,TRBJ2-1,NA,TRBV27,TGTGCCAGCAGAACACCGGGACAGGGGGCGGATGAGCAGTTCTTC,CASRTPGQGADEQFF
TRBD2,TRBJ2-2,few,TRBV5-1,TGCGCCAGCAGCCCAGCGGGAGTGGACACCGGGGAGCTGTTTTTT,CASSPAGVDTGELFF
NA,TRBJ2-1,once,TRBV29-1,TGCAGCGGGTACGGGAACTCCTACAATGAGCAGTTCTTC,CSGYGNSYNEQFF
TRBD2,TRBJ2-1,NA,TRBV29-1,TGCAGCGTTGACAAAACTAGCGGGAGTTACAATGAGCAGTTCTTC,CSVDKTSGSYNEQFF
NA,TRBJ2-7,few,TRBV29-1,TGCAGCGTTGAAGGGTCCGGGGGTGAGTGGGACGAGCAGTACTTC,CSVEGSGGEWDEQYF